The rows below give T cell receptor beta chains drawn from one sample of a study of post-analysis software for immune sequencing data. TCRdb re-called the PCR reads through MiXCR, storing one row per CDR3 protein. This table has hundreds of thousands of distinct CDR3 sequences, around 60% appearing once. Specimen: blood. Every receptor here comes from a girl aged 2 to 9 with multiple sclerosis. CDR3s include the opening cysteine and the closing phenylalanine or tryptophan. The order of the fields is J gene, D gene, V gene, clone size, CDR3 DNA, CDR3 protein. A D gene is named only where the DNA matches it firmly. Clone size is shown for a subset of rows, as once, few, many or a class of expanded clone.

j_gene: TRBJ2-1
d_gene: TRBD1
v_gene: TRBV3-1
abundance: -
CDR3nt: TGTGCCAGCAGCCACACTTACGGACAGGGAACCTACAATGAGCAGTTCTTC
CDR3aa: CASSHTYGQGTYNEQFF

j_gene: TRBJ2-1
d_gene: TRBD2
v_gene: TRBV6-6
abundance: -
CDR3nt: TGTGCCAGCATAGGGAGCCGGGGGGCCTACAATGAGCAGTTCTTC
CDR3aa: CASIGSRGAYNEQFF

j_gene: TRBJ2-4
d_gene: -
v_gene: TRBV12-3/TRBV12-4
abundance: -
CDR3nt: TGTGCCAGCAGCCGGGACACCGACGATTCGTACTTC
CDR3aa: CASSRDTDDSYF

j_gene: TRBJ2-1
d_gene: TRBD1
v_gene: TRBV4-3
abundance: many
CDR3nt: TGCGCCAGCAGCCAAGATCTAGAAGGGGGCGCCTACAATGAGCAGTTCTTC
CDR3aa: CASSQDLEGGAYNEQFF

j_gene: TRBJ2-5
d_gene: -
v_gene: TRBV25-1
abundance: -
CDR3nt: TGTGCCAGCTCAGGGACCCTAGAGACCCAGTACTTC
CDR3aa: CASSGTLETQYF

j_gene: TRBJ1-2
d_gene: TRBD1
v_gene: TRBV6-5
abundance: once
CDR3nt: TGTGCCAGCAGTTACGACAGGGGAGGAGACTATGGCTACACCTTC
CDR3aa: CASSYDRGGDYGYTF

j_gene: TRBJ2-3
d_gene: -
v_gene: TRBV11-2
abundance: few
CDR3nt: TGTGCCAGCAGCTTGATCGGGACCATGGGCACAGATACGCAGTATTTT
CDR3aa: CASSLIGTMGTDTQYF

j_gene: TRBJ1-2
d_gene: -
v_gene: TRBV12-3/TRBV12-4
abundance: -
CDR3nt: TGTGCCAGCAGTTTAGATCACAGAAACGATGGCTACACCTTC
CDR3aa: CASSLDHRNDGYTF

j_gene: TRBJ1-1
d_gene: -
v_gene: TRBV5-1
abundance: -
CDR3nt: TGCGCCAGCAGCTCAGGGCGGGGGGGATCGAACACTGAAGCTTTCTTT
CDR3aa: CASSSGRGGSNTEAFF

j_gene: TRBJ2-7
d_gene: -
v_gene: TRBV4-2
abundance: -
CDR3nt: TGTGCCAGCAGCCAAGATGTGACAAGCCAGACGGGAGCCTACGAGCAGTACTTC
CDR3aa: CASSQDVTSQTGAYEQYF

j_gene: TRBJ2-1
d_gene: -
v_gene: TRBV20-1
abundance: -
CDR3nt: TGCAGTGCTTCCGGGGTAGCGGACTACAATGAGCAGTTCTTC
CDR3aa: CSASGVADYNEQFF

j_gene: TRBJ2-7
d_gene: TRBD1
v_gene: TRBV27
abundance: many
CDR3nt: TGTGCCAGCAGTCCTACCACAGGGGTCCGGGCGTACGAGCAGTACTTC
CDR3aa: CASSPTTGVRAYEQYF

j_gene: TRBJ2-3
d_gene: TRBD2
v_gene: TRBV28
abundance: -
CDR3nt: TGTGCCGGCAGTTTGGGGGGGGACACAGATACGCAGTATTTT
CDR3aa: CAGSLGGDTDTQYF

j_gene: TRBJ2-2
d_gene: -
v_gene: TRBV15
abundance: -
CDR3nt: TGTGCCACCAGCAGAGATGCGGGGACCGGGGAGCTGTTTTTT
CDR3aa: CATSRDAGTGELFF

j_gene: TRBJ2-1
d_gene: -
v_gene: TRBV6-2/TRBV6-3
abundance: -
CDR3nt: TGTGCCAGCAGTCCGGAACCGGGACACCACTACAATGAGCAGTTCTTC
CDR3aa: CASSPEPGHHYNEQFF

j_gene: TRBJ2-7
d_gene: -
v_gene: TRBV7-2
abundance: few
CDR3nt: TGTGCCAGCAGCTTAGCCCGGGGAGAACTCTACGAGCAGTACTTC
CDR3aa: CASSLARGELYEQYF

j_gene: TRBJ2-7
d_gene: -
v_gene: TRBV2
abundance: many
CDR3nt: TGTGCCAGCAGTGAGCTAGGGCTTTCCTACGAGCAGTACTTC
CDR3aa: CASSELGLSYEQYF

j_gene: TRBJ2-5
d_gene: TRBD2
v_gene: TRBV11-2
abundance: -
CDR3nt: TGTGCCAGCAGCTTTCGGGCTGGGACTAGCGCAATCCAAGGGACCCAGTACTTC
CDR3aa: CASSFRAGTSAIQGTQYF